This T cell receptor beta chain was recovered during a study of regulatory T cells in long-lasting Graves disease. Study context: A definition of persistent Graves' disease required over 5 years of antithyroid drugs plus positive TSH receptor antibodies.

Library construction for TCR beta used iRepertoire HTBI primers and Arm-PCR of CDR3 regions. Using its own MiXCR run on the multiplex PCR reads, TCRdb lists one record per CDR3 protein. Found here are roughly 400,000 distinct CDR3 sequences, 21% of them singletons; the top ten hold roughly an eighth. This clonotype came up a few times. Antigen: not known. Time point denoted: persistent/refractory GD, antithyroid drugs over 5 years with positive TRAb. Construction of the TCR library relied on RNA isolated from PBMCs. Doctors identified Graves' disease using the American Thyroid Association guidelines. Broader study findings: With persistent disease, TRBV28, TRBJ1-2 and TRBJ2-5 were the favored segments. Persistent Graves' patients possessed reduced TCR diversity relative to recently diagnosed ones.

The CDR3 totals 18 residues. From germline, CDR1 is DFQATT and CDR2 SNEGSKA (reference sequence). The trim removed 2 bases at V and 2 bases at J, leaving 18 bases unmatched. This clonotype was sampled from a female donor with Graves disease. The sequencing here drew on peripheral blood mononuclear cells (PBMCs), taken when the disease was refractory, from a patient treated with antithyroid drugs. The chain carries TRBV20-1 and TRBJ2-7; 7 bases match TRBD2. CDR3 in amino acids: CSARLASGPQRRTYEQYF. CDR3 DNA: TGCAGTGCTAGATTGGCTAGCGGCCCCCAACGCCGAACCTACGAGCAGTACTTC.